This T cell receptor beta chain was sequenced during a study of blood T cell repertoires in COVID-19 (dated by TCRdb to the early 2020s). About the full investigation: The collaborator samples originated in the United States, Italy and Spain and spanned the acute and convalescent phases of COVID-19. The sample metadata nearly always contained a de-identified subject ID, COVID-19 status, age in years and sex. The dataset comprised deeply sampled blood TCRbeta repertoires from subjects exposed to, actively infected with, or recovered from COVID-19. The samples were drawn from two sources: the first 160 participants of the ongoing ImmuneRACE study, and fewer than 1,500 subjects contributed by 6 global collaborators. A freely available public database, intended as a resource for researchers studying the immune response to SARS-CoV-2, is where the repertoires were released. Where HLA class I and class II types were available, the types were taken from metadata supplied by the sample provider, not from assay-based typing. The material from the prospective study consisted of cDNA or gDNA derived from T cells, B-cell-depleted T cells, or PBMCs.

The immunoSEQ Assay, a bias-controlled multiplex PCR, was used to amplify TCRbeta CDR3 regions from genomic DNA. The study's processing was this. Nucleated cell counts per sample were estimated from amplification of reference gene primers within the assay. Sequence reads were collapsed and filtered to measure the absolute abundance of every unique TCRbeta CDR3 rearrangement. For each sample, productive Simpson clonality was calculated as the square root of Simpson's diversity index across productive rearrangements. The source is immuneACCESS, and TCRdb retained only in-frame sequences with V and J called. Part of the clones is not carried over; for the studies checked, unresolved V genes explain less than half of this, and the remainder is unexplained. The V and J calls and the clone size are those of that table, but D and trimming were determined from the DNA. The sample table shows over 200,000 clones, and over 80% are seen once. The ten biggest clones cover roughly 1.3% of the sample.

The paper as a whole reports these results and caveats: The quantity of clinical and demographic metadata differed by source and by participant and was supplied without curation.

With respect to this clone: The antigen this receptor binds is unknown. No base quality information exists; no much larger clone differs at one position.

In Seattle, one collaborating source enrolled patients while the infection was active and tracked those patients longitudinally over the course of disease. Each collaborating institution followed its own protocols to collect whole blood in K2EDTA tubes. For TCRbeta analysis, collaborators shipped samples in one of three forms: frozen whole blood, isolated PBMCs, or DNA extracted from either of those sample types. This clonotype was obtained from a woman aged 25 to 39 with COVID-19, enrolled during active disease. The source material was peripheral blood.

The nucleotides are TGTGCCAGCAGCTTATTTCTAGGCGGGAACACTGAAGCTTTCTTT. This sequence encodes CASSLFLGGNTEAFF. This receptor chain uses TRBV5-8 and TRBJ1-1, with the D gene not confidently named. CDR1 and CDR2, per the germline V gene, are SGHTS and YDEGEE. V lost 2 bases and J lost 1 base; the stretch between them is 12 bases long. The CDR3 spans 15 residues, from the cysteine through the phenylalanine. Left in the record is the CDR3 DNA by itself, 45 bases read in frame from the first base.